This TCR beta chain comes out of a study of CD8 T cells in Susac syndrome. Random hexamers were used to reverse transcribe roughly 0.45 to 1 ug of RNA. One entry per CDR3 protein, called by TCRdb with MiXCR from the immunoSEQ multiplex PCR reads. Of approximately 200,000 distinct CDR3 sequences in the sample, just under 95% were seen once. The CDR3 loop spans 14 amino acids. The germline V gene encodes CDR1 SSHAT and CDR2 FNYEAQ (reference sequence). This clonotype was picked up a small number of times. Mismatch with germline at one junction end may stem from a read error. The TCR comes from a human donor with multiple sclerosis. The chain recombines TRBV7-7 with TRBJ2-5; D possibly uses TRBD1 or TRBD2 (6 bases each). The sequencing input was CD4+ T cells from PBMCs. The CDR3 spells CASSQGGYQETQYF. CDR3 sequence (DNA): TGTGCTAGCAGCCAAGGGGGGTACCAAGAGACCCAGTACTTC.